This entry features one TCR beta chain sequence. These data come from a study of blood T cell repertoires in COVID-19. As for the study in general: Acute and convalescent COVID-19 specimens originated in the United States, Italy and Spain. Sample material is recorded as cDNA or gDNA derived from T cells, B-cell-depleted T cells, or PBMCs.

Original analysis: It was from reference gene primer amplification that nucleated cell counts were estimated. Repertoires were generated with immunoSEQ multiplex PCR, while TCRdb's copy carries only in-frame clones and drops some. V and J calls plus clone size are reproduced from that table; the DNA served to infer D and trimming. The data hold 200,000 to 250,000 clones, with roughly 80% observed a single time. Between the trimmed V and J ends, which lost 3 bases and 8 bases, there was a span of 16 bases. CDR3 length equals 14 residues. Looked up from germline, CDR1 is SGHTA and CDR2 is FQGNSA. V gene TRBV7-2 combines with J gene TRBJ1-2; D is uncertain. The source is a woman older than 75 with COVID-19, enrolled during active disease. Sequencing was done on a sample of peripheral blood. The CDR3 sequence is CASSFGVRAEGYTF. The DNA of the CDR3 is TGTGCCAGCAGCTTCGGCGTGAGGGCTGAGGGCTACACCTTC.